The T cell receptor beta chain under discussion was sequenced for a study of cytomegalovirus exposure and HLA in healthy donors. Trimming took 5 bases from V and 4 from J; bases not matched to a gene: 4. The germline CDR1 and CDR2 sequences are MNHEY and SMNVEV (reference sequence). The CDR3 is 14 amino acids. The primer mix had 60 Vbeta and 13 Jbeta primers. Only in-frame clones appear in the TCRdb table, and some are missing; sequencing was by immunoSEQ multiplex PCR. The sample has some 120,000 clones, about 80% seen once; the top ten hold roughly 10%. This clone came up a few times. The receptor was isolated from a young man in good health and CMV-seropositive. The material sequenced was PBMCs. The chain employs TRBV27 and TRBJ2-1; TRBD1 agrees at 8 bases. This chain's CDR3 is CASSIGQGYNEQFF. DNA for the CDR3: TGTGCCAGCAGTATAGGACAGGGATACAATGAGCAGTTCTTC.